The 30 T cell receptor beta chains presented below share a single source sample, sequenced in a study of blood T cell repertoires in COVID-19. Sequenced by immunoSEQ multiplex PCR; TCRdb stores in-frame clones only, minus some. The repertoire holds tens of thousands of clones, with about 88% as singletons. Specimen: peripheral blood. The receptors shown here come from a woman aged 80 or over with active COVID-19.

This clone was found a few times. V and J are TRBV11-1 and TRBJ2-1; possibly TRBD2 for D (5 bases). This CDR3 is 13 amino acids long. Trimming shortened V by 5 bases and J by 10 bases, and 15 bases separated the two germline ends. Germline V CDR1 and CDR2: SGHAT, FQDESV (reference sequence). Here the CDR3 DNA reads TGTGCCAGCAGCCTCCCGCGGGTGAACGAGCAGTTCTTC. This gives the protein CASSLPRVNEQFF.

This clone showed up just once. This chain uses TRBV2 with TRBJ2-1, with 8 bases matching TRBD1. Germline V gene sequence: CDR1 SNHLY, CDR2 FYNNEI. The CDR3 is 14 amino acids. V was clipped by 7 bases and J by 3 bases; unmatched bases: 5. The CDR3 spells CASIIGQGYNEQFF. In DNA, the CDR3 is TGTGCCAGCATAATTGGACAGGGCTACAATGAGCAGTTCTTC.

The gene calls are TRBV20-1 and TRBJ2-7; D might be TRBD2 (5 bases). The CDR3 spans 11 residues. Germline lookup yields CDR1 DFQATT and CDR2 SNEGSKA (reference sequence). Trimming removed 8 bases at V and 2 bases at J, with 10 bases between. Here the CDR3 reads CSFGEPYEQYF. CDR3 nucleotides: TGCAGTTTCGGGGAACCCTACGAGCAGTACTTC.

The chain couples TRBV4-2 to TRBJ1-2, with D possibly matching TRBD1 (5 bases). Trimming stripped 1 base from V and 6 bases from J, with 12 bases between. The CDR3 covers 14 residues. Germline CDR1 reads LGHNA; CDR2 reads YNFKEQ. Here the CDR3 reads CASSQVGGFNGYTF. The CDR3 DNA reads TGTGCCAGCAGCCAAGTCGGGGGGTTTAATGGCTACACCTTC.

The count of this clone is one. The CDR3 nucleotides read TGTGCCAGCAAGGTAGCGGGCACAGATACGCAGTATTTT. It codes for CASKVAGTDTQYF. V usage is TRBV2 and J usage is TRBJ2-3; weak D call: TRBD2 (6 bases). This CDR3 has 13 amino acids. Germline assignment: CDR1 SNHLY and CDR2 FYNNEI. V was pared by 7 bases and J by 1 base, with 9 bases between.

This clone was seen a handful of times. The gene calls are TRBV2 and TRBJ2-7, with 13 bases matching TRBD2. The CDR3 has 16 amino acids. Trimming at V came to 3 bases and at J to 0 bases, leaving 2 bases not matched to a gene. The germline CDR1 and CDR2 sequences are SNHLY and FYNNEI. This chain's CDR3 is CASSEGLAGPSYEQYF. CDR3 DNA: TGTGCCAGCAGTGAGGGACTAGCGGGACCCTCCTACGAGCAGTACTTC. The full variable domain, its missing parts supplied by reference TRBV2 and TRBJ2-7, is EPEVTQTPSHQVTQMGQEVILRCVPISNHLYFYWYRQILGQKVEFLVSFYNNEISEKSEIFDDQFSVERPDGSNFTLKIRSTKLEDSAMYFCASSEGLAGPSYEQYFGPGTRLTVT.

The CDR3 sequence: CASSFGTVTNSPLHF. The CDR3 nucleotides are TGTGCCAGCAGTTTTGGGACAGTCACGAATTCACCCCTCCACTTT. The V call is TRBV6-6, the J call TRBJ1-6; 7 nucleotides line up with TRBD1. Germline trimming cut 4 bases from V and 7 bases from J; bases unmatched to any gene: 7. The CDR3 runs 15 residues. Germline lookup yields CDR1 MNHNY and CDR2 SVGAGI (reference sequence).

This clone appeared once. The V call is TRBV18, the J call TRBJ2-3; weak D call: TRBD1 (5 bases). The CDR3 totals 16 residues. Germline V gene data show CDR1 as KGHSH and CDR2 as LQKENI. V dropped 6 bases and J dropped 1 base, with 17 bases sitting between them. CDR3 in amino acids: CASSLVRVSGTDTQYF. The CDR3 DNA reads as TGTGCCAGCTCGCTCGTCAGGGTGTCTGGCACAGATACGCAGTATTTT.

This chain joins TRBV27 and TRBJ1-2; 7 bases align to TRBD1. Germline V gene lookup returns CDR1 MNHEY and CDR2 SMNVEV (reference sequence). The J segment lost 9 bases and the V segment lost 4 bases, leaving 11 bases of the junction unmatched. The CDR3 is 14 amino acids. CDR3 in DNA: TGTGCCAGCAGTTCACTGACAGGGAAGCGCAGCTACACCTTC. Encoded protein: CASSSLTGKRSYTF.

The chain recombines TRBV6-5 with TRBJ2-2, with 7 bases identical to TRBD1. CDR1 and CDR2 (germline): MNHEY, SVGAGI. Germline trimming cut 10 bases from V and 3 bases from J; bases unmatched to any gene: 5. The CDR3 runs to 13 residues. Here the CDR3 reads CATRGRDTGELFF. The CDR3 DNA reads TGTGCCACTAGGGGGCGCGACACCGGGGAGCTGTTTTTT.

The rearrangement links TRBV27 to TRBJ2-2, with 9 bases matching TRBD1. The CDR3 spans 16 residues. The V segment lost 6 bases and the J segment 5 bases; nucleotides outside the gene matches: 10. Germline CDR1 reads MNHEY; CDR2 reads SMNVEV (reference sequence). CDR3: CASSDLGTGSTGELFF. CDR3 sequence (DNA): TGTGCCAGCAGCGATCTGGGGACAGGGAGTACCGGGGAGCTGTTTTTT.

The rearrangement links TRBV5-1 to TRBJ1-1; D might be TRBD1 (5 bases). The V end lost 0 bases, the J end lost 0 bases, and 9 bases lay between the germline ends. The germline CDR1 and CDR2 sequences are SGHRS and YFSETQ. The CDR3 runs 15 residues. CDR3 region: CASSLGQLLNTEAFF. The CDR3 region has the DNA TGCGCCAGCAGCTTGGGACAGCTCTTGAACACTGAAGCTTTCTTT.

The J gene is TRBJ2-7, the V gene TRBV6-5; D call uncertain. Germline V gives CDR1 MNHEY, CDR2 SVGAGI. Trimming stripped 5 bases from V and 3 bases from J, with 11 bases between. The CDR3 runs 13 residues. CDR3 sequence (DNA): TGTGCCAGCAGTCGAGCTAAGAACTACGAGCAGTACTTC. This translates into CASSRAKNYEQYF.

J is TRBJ2-3 and V is TRBV11-2; D remains unclear. Trimming pared 5 bases from V and 6 bases from J, leaving 9 bases between. This CDR3 is 12 amino acids long. CDR1 is SGHAT and CDR2 is FQNNGV in the germline V gene. In DNA form, the CDR3 reads TGTGCCAGCAGCCCGGGTGGTGATACGCAGTATTTT. Translation: CASSPGGDTQYF.

The chain combines TRBV11-2 with TRBJ1-1; D is unresolved. Germline V gene data show CDR1 as SGHAT and CDR2 as FQNNGV. V lost 0 bases to trimming and J lost 7 bases, with 9 bases between them. This CDR3 is built from 13 residues. The CDR3 nucleotides read TGTGCCAGCAGCTTAGAGCGGGCGGGTGAAGCTTTCTTT. The encoded protein is CASSLERAGEAFF.

This clone was seen only once. The rearrangement links TRBV6-5 to TRBJ1-2; D might be TRBD1 (5 bases). The CDR3 is 14 residues long. V was cut by 2 bases and J by 3 bases, with 10 bases left in between. The germline V gene has CDR1 MNHEY and CDR2 SVGAGI. The CDR3 is CASSYMRGDYGYTF. DNA of the CDR3: TGTGCCAGCAGTTACATGCGGGGGGACTATGGCTACACCTTC.

The CDR3 bases are TGTGCCAGCAGCTTGGAACGCGGGAGGGAGACCCAGTACTTC. Amino acid sequence: CASSLERGRETQYF. V and J are TRBV5-4 and TRBJ2-5, with 8 bases that match TRBD2. The trim removed 0 bases at V and 5 bases at J, leaving 3 bases unmatched. Germline-derived CDR1 and CDR2 are SGHNT and YYREEE (reference sequence). The CDR3 consists of 14 residues.

The chain employs TRBV5-4 and TRBJ2-2, with 9 bases aligning to TRBD1. In germline, CDR1 is SGHNT, CDR2 YYREEE (reference sequence). CDR3 length: 14 amino acids. J gave up 9 bases and V 4 bases, and 7 bases lay outside the gene matches. The CDR3 protein is CASSHRDRVRELFF. Here the CDR3 DNA reads TGTGCCAGCAGCCACCGGGACAGGGTCCGGGAGCTGTTTTTT.

This rearrangement joins TRBV9 to TRBJ1-4; 8 bases map to TRBD1. This CDR3 is built from 14 residues. In germline, CDR1 is SGDLS, CDR2 YYNGEE. V lost 0 bases, J lost 7 bases, and 2 bases stayed unmatched. The CDR3 sequence is CASSVVGQGEKLFF. The CDR3 DNA reads TGTGCCAGCAGCGTAGTTGGACAGGGTGAAAAACTGTTTTTT.

This clone occurred a few times. The V and J genes are TRBV4-3 and TRBJ2-1; 9 positions match TRBD2. CDR3 size: 16 residues. J gave up 5 bases and V 0 bases, and 5 bases lay outside the gene matches. Germline V gene lookup returns CDR1 LGHNA and CDR2 YSLEER. CDR3: CASSQDPGGRDNEQFF. The CDR3 nucleotides read TGCGCCAGCAGCCAAGATCCCGGCGGGAGGGACAATGAGCAGTTCTTC.

The chain links TRBV7-8 to TRBJ2-2, with 7 bases matching TRBD1. Germline loops: CDR1 SGHVS, CDR2 FQNEAQ. This CDR3 has 14 residues. The V segment lost 8 bases and the J segment 4 bases; nucleotides outside the gene matches: 7. The CDR3 DNA reads TGTGCCAGCCTCCGGGACAGTGCCACCGGGGAGCTGTTTTTT. It encodes CASLRDSATGELFF.

V is TRBV6-2 or TRBV6-3 and J is TRBJ2-4; tentatively, D is TRBD1 (6 bases). Trimming removed 5 bases at V and 0 bases at J, with 17 bases between. Germline CDR1 reads MNHEY; CDR2 reads SVGEGT. The CDR3 spans 17 residues. The DNA of the CDR3 is TGTGCCAGCAGTAACAGGGACACCATCAGAGCCAAAAACATTCAGTACTTC. Amino acid sequence: CASSNRDTIRAKNIQYF.

V is TRBV5-1 and J is TRBJ2-5; no clear D. The germline CDR1 and CDR2 sequences are SGHRS and YFSETQ. This CDR3 is 10 amino acids long. V was clipped by 7 bases and J by 4 bases, with 5 bases between them. CDR3 nucleotide sequence: TGCGCCAGCCCCCGAGAGACCCAGTACTTC. As protein: CASPRETQYF. The full variable domain, completed using reference TRBV5-1 and TRBJ2-5, is KAGVTQTPRYLIKTRGQQVTLSCSPISGHRSVSWYQQTPGQGLQFLFEYFSETQRNKGNFPGRFSGRQFSNSRSEMNVSTLELGDSALYLCASPRETQYFGPGTRLLVL.

J is TRBJ1-5 and V is TRBV15; 7 bases map to TRBD1. Losses at the gene ends were 2 bases for V and 11 bases for J; bases not matched to a gene: 9. Per the germline V gene, CDR1 is LNHNV and CDR2 is YYDKDF (reference sequence). This CDR3 is built from 14 residues. The CDR3 nucleotides are TGTGCCACCAGCAGACAGACAGGGCCGGGGACCCAGCATTTT. It yields the protein CATSRQTGPGTQHF. The whole variable domain, remainder taken from reference TRBV15 and TRBJ1-5, is DAMVIQNPRYQVTQFGKPVTLSCSQTLNHNVMYWYQQKSSQAPKLLFHYYDKDFNNEADTPDNFQSRRPNTSFCFLDIRSPGLGDTAMYLCATSRQTGPGTQHFGDGTRLSIL.

CDR3 DNA sequence: TGCAGTGCTAGTTACAGTCGACAGGCCCAATACGAGCAGTACTTC. Translating gives CSASYSRQAQYEQYF. This chain links TRBV20-1 with TRBJ2-7; D may be TRBD1 (6 bases). V shed 3 bases and J shed 4 bases, with 19 bases lying between them. The CDR3 contains 15 residues. Germline CDR1 and CDR2: DFQATT and SNEGSKA (reference sequence).

The chain couples TRBV28 to TRBJ1-4; 7 bases line up with TRBD1. Germline-derived CDR1 and CDR2 are MDHEN and SYDVKM. This CDR3 has 17 residues. The V and J ends lost 3 bases and 3 bases, in that order; junction bases with no gene match: 10. Written as DNA, the CDR3 is TGTGCCAGCAGTTTGACTCGAACAGGGGTGGCTAATGAAAAACTGTTTTTT. Its protein product is CASSLTRTGVANEKLFF.

This clone was counted a few times. The CDR3 loop reads CASSLTRRQGYQPQHF. The CDR3 DNA follows: TGTGCCAGCAGTTTGACAAGAAGACAGGGCTATCAGCCCCAGCATTTT. The chain couples TRBV28 to TRBJ1-5, with 7 positions matching TRBD1. The CDR3 consists of 16 residues. The ends lost 3 bases at V and 5 bases at J; junction bases unmatched: 10. CDR1 and CDR2 (germline): MDHEN, SYDVKM.

The chain joins TRBV7-8 to TRBJ2-1, with 9 bases that match TRBD2. The germline CDR1 and CDR2 sequences are SGHVS and FQNEAQ. The CDR3 spans 14 residues. Germline trimming cut 4 bases from V and 10 bases from J; bases unmatched to any gene: 8. CDR3 region: CASSSGTSREEQFF. The CDR3 DNA reads as TGTGCCAGCAGCTCAGGGACTAGCCGGGAGGAGCAGTTCTTC.

The chain is built from TRBV20-1 and TRBJ2-3, with D uncertain. V was cut by 5 bases and J by 3 bases, with 6 bases left in between. In germline, CDR1 is DFQATT, CDR2 SNEGSKA (reference sequence). The CDR3 covers 11 residues. Here the CDR3 DNA reads TGCAGTGCTCCGCGGACAGATACGCAGTATTTT. Encoded protein: CSAPRTDTQYF.

The chain employs TRBV6-2 or TRBV6-3 and TRBJ2-5; 7 bases are a match to TRBD1. The CDR3 loop spans 13 amino acids. V shed 2 bases and J 9 bases; nucleotides not matched to a gene: 6. Germline V gene lookup returns CDR1 MNHEY and CDR2 SVGEGT. The CDR3, as DNA: TGTGCCAGCAGTTACGCCGACAGGGAATCCCAGTACTTC. This codes for CASSYADRESQYF.